What follows are 4 T cell receptor beta chains derived from one specimen sequenced in a study of cytomegalovirus exposure and HLA in healthy donors. This PCR relied on a set of 60 Vbeta primers and 13 Jbeta primers. The method was immunoSEQ multiplex PCR; TCRdb's version includes in-frame clones alone and lacks a portion of them. The sample records approximately 200,000 clones, over 60% being singletons. The sequencing input was PBMCs. All receptors derive from a young man in good health and CMV-seronegative.

The chain employs TRBV25-1 and TRBJ1-2, with TRBD1 matching 7 bases. CDR1 and CDR2 (germline): MGHDK, SYGVNS. Trimming at V came to 3 bases and at J to 3 bases, leaving 1 base not matched to a gene. There are 13 residues in the CDR3. CDR3 amino acids: CASSEGTDYGYTF. The CDR3 DNA reads as TGTGCCAGCAGTGAGGGGACAGACTATGGCTACACCTTC.

The genes are TRBV2 and TRBJ2-1; 10 nucleotides match TRBD2. Germline lookup yields CDR1 SNHLY and CDR2 FYNNEI. This CDR3 is 16 amino acids long. The junction had 3 bases not matched to a gene; V was cut back by 3 bases and J by 1 base. CDR3 protein: CASSDPTSGSYNEQFF. The CDR3 nucleotides read TGTGCCAGCAGTGACCCGACTAGCGGGTCCTACAATGAGCAGTTCTTC.

This chain connects TRBV30 to TRBJ1-5, with D possibly matching TRBD1 (6 bases). The germline CDR1 and CDR2 sequences are GTSNPN and SVGIG (reference sequence). This CDR3 has 16 residues. V lost 2 bases, J lost 7 bases, and 21 bases lay in between. In DNA, the CDR3 is TGTGCCTGGAGTCCGCCGGGACAAATGTCAAAGCAGCCCCAGCATTTT. Protein sequence: CAWSPPGQMSKQPQHF.

The genes are TRBV4-3 and TRBJ2-5, with TRBD1 matching 7 bases. The J call is uncertain, as TRBJ2-7 better fits the DNA end. The CDR3 contains 15 residues. Germline-derived CDR1 and CDR2 are LGHNA and YSLEER. The DNA of the CDR3 is TGCGCCAGCAGCCAACAGGACAGGCCACCGTACGAGCAGTACTTC. It is translated as CASSQQDRPPYEQYF.